This T cell receptor beta chain was captured in a study of T-cell reconstitution after alpha-beta-depleted transplantation in children. Unmatched junction bases numbered 2, after V lost 1 base and J lost 5 bases. Germline V gene data show CDR1 as LGHNA and CDR2 as YSLEER. The CDR3 totals 16 residues. This clonotype was found a few times. Using unique molecular identifiers, the investigators prepared the TCRbeta library. TCRdb re-called the PCR reads with MiXCR, one entry per CDR3 protein. This table has about 610,000 distinct CDR3 sequences, under 12% appearing once. This specimen consisted of PBMCs from the stem cell graft donor, obtained from the stem cell graft. The clonotype comes from a human donor who donated a stem cell graft to a child with acute myeloid leukemia. The rearrangement joins TRBV4-3 to TRBJ1-6; TRBD1 agrees at 10 bases. This CDR3 reads CASSQGGTGDNSPLHF. As DNA, the CDR3 is TGCGCCAGCAGCCAAGGCGGGACAGGGGATAATTCACCCCTCCACTTT.